This T cell receptor (beta chain) was sequenced for a study of blood T cell repertoires in COVID-19. The ends were cut back, 0 bases at V and 1 base at J, with 7 bases in the middle. Germline CDR1 and CDR2: SGHKS and YYEKEE (reference sequence). This CDR3 spans 14 amino acids. The table came from immunoSEQ multiplex PCR; TCRdb's copy has only in-frame clones and leaves some out. Among 150,000 to 200,000 clones listed, less than 90% were seen once. V is TRBV5-5 and J is TRBJ1-1; D is ambiguous. The sample consisted of peripheral blood. The receptor comes from a man in his 70s with active or convalescent COVID-19. Here the CDR3 DNA reads TGTGCCAGCAGCTTGGCAGTGAAGAACACTGAAGCTTTCTTT. This translates into CASSLAVKNTEAFF.